The sequence of this TCR beta chain was determined in a study of tumor and adjacent non-tumor tissue in lung cancer. This clonotype was seen ten or more times. TCRbeta libraries were built with three rounds of nested PCR, modified from ARM-PCR. One entry per CDR3 protein results from TCRdb running MiXCR on the multiplex PCR reads. The sample has 100,000 to 150,000 distinct CDR3 sequences; approximately 66% are singletons. CDR1 and CDR2 from the germline V gene are DFQATT and SNEGSKA (reference sequence). The CDR3 sequence is 14 residues long. Trimming removed 3 bases from V and 8 bases from J, with 17 bases in between. The template was RNA from unsorted bulk tissue.

The receptor was derived from a man under 40 with non-small cell lung cancer. The gene calls are TRBV20-1 and TRBJ2-1; D gene unclear. Material: lung tumor tissue. The DNA of the CDR3 is TGCAGTGCTAGTCTCCCAGGAAAGGTTTATGAGCAGTTCTTC. Translated, it gives CSASLPGKVYEQFF.